This TCR beta chain was documented in a study of blood T cell repertoires in COVID-19. With 2 bases removed from V and 4 bases from J, the gap between germline ends came to 9 bases. CDR3 length equals 13 residues. CDR1 is GTSNPN and CDR2 is SVGIG in the germline V gene (reference sequence). Libraries were prepared by immunoSEQ multiplex PCR; TCRdb keeps only in-frame clonotypes and omits some of them. The data show fewer than 95,000 clones, about nine tenths seen once. This clone came up once. V usage is TRBV30 and J usage is TRBJ1-5; no clear D gene. The sequence was obtained from a man aged 50-59 years with active or convalescent COVID-19. Sequenced material: peripheral blood. In DNA, the CDR3 is TGTGCCTGGAGTTTCTCGGGGAATCAGCCCCAGCATTTT. This gives the protein CAWSFSGNQPQHF.